This T cell receptor beta chain comes out of a study of Graves' ophthalmopathy and Graves' hyperthyroidism. Findings of the study overall: A majority of expanded thyroid clonotypes exceeding 0.001 frequency were likewise present in blood.

V dropped 5 bases and J dropped 6; count of bases not matched to a gene: 8. CDR3 size: 16 residues. In germline, CDR1 is SGHTA, CDR2 FQGNSA. As concerns this clonotype: Its antigen is currently unknown.

TCR beta CDR3 amplification used RNA transcripts. Second-round multiplex PCR followed a first-round RT-PCR using HTBI primers. TCRdb processed the multiplex PCR reads anew with MiXCR; each CDR3 protein has one entry. Among 52,000 or so distinct CDR3 sequences, approximately 50% were seen once, and the ten largest hold roughly 4.3%. Disease in donors with ophthalmopathy had moderate-to-severe activity, CAS ≥3, NOSPECS ≥4 and under 3 months' duration. The sequence came from an adult woman with Graves' ophthalmopathy. The chain recombines TRBV7-2 with TRBJ2-2; 11 bases align to TRBD2. The sample comprised peripheral blood. CDR3 protein: CASSTGGSGRAGELFF. For the CDR3, the DNA is TGTGCCAGCAGCACCGGTGGTAGCGGGAGGGCCGGGGAGCTGTTTTTT.